This TCR beta chain was captured in a study of T cell responses to AZD1222 COVID-19 vaccine. TCRdb keeps only in-frame clones here, not all; method: immunoSEQ multiplex PCR. Seen here are about 150,000 clones, approximately 90% observed once, and the top ten hold about 1.6%. Sequencing was performed on peripheral blood, taken 28 days after the second AZD1222 dose. The sequence derives from an adult who received the AZD1222 COVID-19 vaccine.

The CDR3 coding sequence is TGTGCCAGCAGCTTAGGGACAGGGTTCCATACCGGGGAGCTGTTTTTT. The encoded protein is CASSLGTGFHTGELFF. V usage is TRBV7-9 and J usage is TRBJ2-2, with 8 bases matching TRBD1. The CDR3 loop spans 16 amino acids. Germline V gives CDR1 SEHNR, CDR2 FQNEAQ (reference sequence). V was clipped by 1 base and J by 5 bases; unmatched bases: 6. Full variable domain (remainder filled in from reference TRBV7-9 and TRBJ2-2): DTGVSQNPRHKITKRGQNVTFRCDPISEHNRLYWYRQTLGQGPEFLTYFQNEAQLEKSRLLSDRFSAERPKGSFSTLEIQRTEQGDSAMYLCASSLGTGFHTGELFFGEGSRLTVL.